The text below deals with one T cell receptor (beta chain). This clone was detected a few times. Its antigen is still unknown. Sequence at one end of the junction differs from germline and may be a read error. These data are taken from a study of beta chain features in type 1 diabetes (dated by TCRdb to between 2018 and 2020). For the wider study: Mean age, gender distribution, total cell number and subset yield did not differ between patients and healthy donors. Regulatory and stem cell-like memory subsets were obtained from only 8 patients and about eight healthy donors, while naive and central memory subsets were obtained from all 28 donors. A total of roughly 100,000,000 sorted cells were examined across all samples, and the number of cells per subset was strongly correlated with RNA yield. In the study, TCRB repertoires of sorted circulating CD4+ T cell subsets from recently diagnosed type 1 diabetes patients were compared with those of matched healthy donors.

Paper-wide results and their limitations: Type 1 diabetes patients showed a moderate but significant shortening of TCRB CDR3 length in all four CD4+ subsets. Sequencing cDNA rather than genomic DNA could over-represent highly expressing activated cells, although activation and CD3 levels did not differ between groups. Patients with type 1 diabetes made fewer insertions and deleted more nucleotides at VDJ recombination sites, implying thymic rearrangement abnormalities. Because the HLA sub-analyses included only small numbers of individuals, any influence of HLA type on TCRB rearrangement was left unresolved. Naive, central memory and regulatory TCRB repertoires appeared more similar among patients than among healthy donors. Shorter templates might be favored by PCR, yet because patient and control samples were amplified and corrected together, any such skew would affect both groups equally.

A single peripheral blood draw of approximately 0.11 L on average was collected from each donor into heparinised tubes. Using a panel that included CD45RO, CCR7, CD25, CD127, CD95 and CD27, naive, central memory, regulatory and stem cell-like memory CD4+ T cells were sorted on a BD FACSAria II. A purity above 95% was achieved for all sorted populations. PBMCs were isolated immediately by Lymphoprep density gradient centrifugation and stained directly without culture. So that batch effects would be minimized, each experiment stained and sorted samples in pairs, pairing one healthy donor with one patient. The entire isolated RNA was reverse transcribed using the High Capacity cDNA Reverse Transcription Kit, and thus expressed TCRB transcripts were sequenced. Naive, central memory and regulatory T cell samples underwent deep immunoSEQ sequencing, averaging around 3.9 million total reads per sample. Sorted cells were lysed in RLT buffer, and RNA was extracted using DNase-treated RNeasy Micro or Mini kits according to cell number. Each cell subset was processed on its own to prevent cross-contamination, while patient and healthy donor samples were processed together. The immunoSEQ multiplex PCR was used to amplify TCRB sequences from cDNA, generating 87-bp fragments that spanned the CDR3 region. Sequencing of the amplicons was performed on the Illumina HiSeq platform. Turning to the authors' computational methods: Synthetic template baselines were used to correct PCR bias computationally, reads within Hamming distance 2 were collapsed, and singletons that could not be merged were discarded. Reads were aligned to IMGT to assign V, D and J genes, CDR3 length, and insertions or deletions at six rearrangement sites. Within each subset, clonotype counts were normalized to the number of sorted cells before true diversity and Gini coefficients were calculated with the tcR R package. Repertoire sharing was quantified using the overlap coefficient calculated on TCRB nucleotide sequences. TCRdb limited this immuneACCESS table to in-frame rearrangements with V and J called. A share of clones is missing; checked studies link under half to unresolved V genes, and the rest is unexplained. V, J and clone size reflect that table, while D and trimming were determined from the DNA. For this sample there are 300,000 to 350,000 clones; 7% to 9% appear just once. The ten largest clones add up to less than 0.45% of the sample.

The sequencing input was central memory CD4+ T cells from blood. The sequence came from a woman younger than 30 in good health.

The CDR3 loop reads CSAGGGGAWGF. The DNA sequence follows: TGCAGTGCTGGGGGCGGTGGAGCCTGGGGCTTC. Recombination joined TRBV20-1 with TRBJ1-2, with TRBD1 perhaps the D gene, on 6 matching bases. The cysteine opens and the phenylalanine closes a CDR3 of 11 amino acids. Only CDR3 DNA is held: 33 bases, read in frame from base 1. The CDR1 and CDR2 encoded by the germline V gene (reference sequence) are DFQATT and SNEGSKA.